Below, 19 T cell receptor beta chains from the same sample are listed, as sequenced in a study of T cells expressing NK-cell markers. TCRdb re-called the 5' RACE reads and catalogs CDR3 proteins one per entry, DNA excluded. The sample includes a few hundred thousand distinct CDR3 sequences. Sequencing was performed on blood T cells: a sorted CD56 or NKG2C T cell subset, CD4+ or CD8+ T cells, or bulk PBMC T cells (not recorded which). Source of these receptors: a man aged 18 to 69 in good health.

The V and J genes are TRBV20-1 and TRBJ2-3; TCRdb lists TRBD2, though no DNA is available to test this call. Germline CDR1 DFQATT, CDR2 SNEGSKA (reference sequence). The CDR3 is made up of 15 amino acids. CDR3: CSAPPGLARTDTQYF.

The V and J genes are TRBV28 and TRBJ2-1. CDR1 and CDR2 (germline): MDHEN, SYDVKM. This CDR3 region has 12 residues. The chain's CDR3 is CASSAIHLKQFF.

The rearrangement links TRBV20-1 to TRBJ2-7; TCRdb picks TRBD2, but there is no DNA to check that call. The CDR3 loop spans 17 amino acids. CDR1 is DFQATT, CDR2 SNEGSKA, per germline (reference sequence). The CDR3 is CSALRLAGVIRAYEQYF.

The rearrangement uses TRBV5-6 and TRBJ2-1; TCRdb names TRBD1, which stays unverified in the absence of DNA. The CDR3 length is 13 residues. CDR1 and CDR2 (germline): SGHDT, YYEEEE. The CDR3 spells CASSLVRGSEQFF.

The V call is TRBV20-1, the J call TRBJ1-6. The CDR3 sequence is 12 residues long. Germline V gene data show CDR1 as DFQATT and CDR2 as SNEGSKA (reference sequence). This CDR3 reads CSARDAGSPLHF.

This chain uses TRBV2 with TRBJ2-2; with no DNA, the TCRdb D assignment of TRBD2 cannot be verified. Germline loops: CDR1 SNHLY, CDR2 FYNNEI. The CDR3 consists of 15 residues. CDR3 region: CASSLAGGDTGELFF.

The V call is TRBV14, the J call TRBJ1-1; TCRdb's D gene call, TRBD1, goes unchecked for lack of DNA. The CDR3 has 14 amino acids. Germline V CDR1 and CDR2: SGHDN, FVKESK. CDR3 sequence: CASNAGQDSTEAFF.

This chain connects TRBV4-2 to TRBJ2-7; TCRdb's D gene call, TRBD1, goes unchecked for lack of DNA. The V gene's germline CDR1 is LGHNA and CDR2 YNFKEQ. The CDR3 is 15 residues long. The CDR3 sequence: CASSSQGGGIYEQYF.

V gene TRBV11-2 combines with J gene TRBJ2-1; TCRdb designates TRBD2, a call that cannot be tested without DNA. Germline V CDR1 and CDR2: SGHAT, FQNNGV. The CDR3 loop spans 15 amino acids. The chain's CDR3 is CASSLIARGYNEQFF.

The rearrangement uses TRBV5-1 and TRBJ2-7; lacking DNA, the TRBD1 call made by TCRdb goes unchecked. CDR3 size: 16 residues. The germline V gene has CDR1 SGHRS and CDR2 YFSETQ. CDR3 amino acids: CASSLGRTGGFREQYF.

The V call is TRBV25-1, the J call TRBJ2-1; with no DNA, the TCRdb D assignment of TRBD2 cannot be verified. The germline CDR1 and CDR2 sequences are MGHDK and SYGVNS. This CDR3 comprises 15 residues. CDR3 amino acids: CASSPAGGPTEEQFF.

CDR3 sequence: CASSPGWTDTQYF. The chain recombines TRBV5-1 with TRBJ2-3; TCRdb's assignment of TRBD1 cannot be checked, as there is no DNA. There are 13 residues in the CDR3. CDR1 and CDR2 from the germline V gene are SGHRS and YFSETQ.

This chain connects TRBV9 to TRBJ2-3. From germline, CDR1 is SGDLS and CDR2 YYNGEE. CDR3 length: 14 amino acids. CDR3 sequence reads: CASSAFSSTDTQYF.

This sequence joins TRBV5-1 and TRBJ1-5; with no DNA, the TCRdb D assignment of TRBD1 cannot be verified. The CDR3 runs to 15 residues. CDR1 and CDR2 from the germline V gene are SGHRS and YFSETQ. The CDR3 sequence is CASSITAGSNQPQHF. Complete variable domain (other parts from reference TRBV5-1 and TRBJ1-5): KAGVTQTPRYLIKTRGQQVTLSCSPISGHRSVSWYQQTPGQGLQFLFEYFSETQRNKGNFPGRFSGRQFSNSRSEMNVSTLELGDSALYLCASSITAGSNQPQHFGDGTRLSIL.

The chain has TRBV7-9 and TRBJ2-2; TCRdb reports TRBD1, a call that lacks DNA to check it against. CDR3 length: 16 amino acids. The germline V gene has CDR1 SEHNR and CDR2 FQNEAQ (reference sequence). The CDR3 sequence: CASSVGQGGGPGELFF. Variable domain in full (rest from reference TRBV7-9 and TRBJ2-2): DTGVSQNPRHKITKRGQNVTFRCDPISEHNRLYWYRQTLGQGPEFLTYFQNEAQLEKSRLLSDRFSAERPKGSFSTLEIQRTEQGDSAMYLCASSVGQGGGPGELFFGEGSRLTVL.

The V and J genes are TRBV28 and TRBJ2-7; lacking DNA, the TRBD1 call made by TCRdb goes unchecked. From germline, CDR1 is MDHEN and CDR2 SYDVKM. The CDR3 is made up of 14 amino acids. CDR3 residues: CASSKTGWEYEQYF.

The gene calls are TRBV7-2 and TRBJ2-5; the TRBD1 assignment by TCRdb is unverifiable without DNA. Germline CDR1 reads SGHTA; CDR2 reads FQGNSA. The CDR3 extends over 14 amino acids. The CDR3: CASSFRQKKETQYF.

The gene calls are TRBV3-1 and TRBJ2-1; the D call of TRBD1 rests on TCRdb alone, since no DNA is present to check it. The germline V gene encodes CDR1 LGHDT and CDR2 YNNKEL (reference sequence). The length of the CDR3 is 15 residues. The CDR3: CASSQEASLPLEQFF.

V is TRBV10-2 and J is TRBJ2-7; as DNA is missing, the TRBD1 call by TCRdb cannot be tested. This CDR3 has 12 amino acids. Germline CDR1 is WSHSY and CDR2 is SAAADI. The CDR3 sequence: CASSEQAGKQYF.